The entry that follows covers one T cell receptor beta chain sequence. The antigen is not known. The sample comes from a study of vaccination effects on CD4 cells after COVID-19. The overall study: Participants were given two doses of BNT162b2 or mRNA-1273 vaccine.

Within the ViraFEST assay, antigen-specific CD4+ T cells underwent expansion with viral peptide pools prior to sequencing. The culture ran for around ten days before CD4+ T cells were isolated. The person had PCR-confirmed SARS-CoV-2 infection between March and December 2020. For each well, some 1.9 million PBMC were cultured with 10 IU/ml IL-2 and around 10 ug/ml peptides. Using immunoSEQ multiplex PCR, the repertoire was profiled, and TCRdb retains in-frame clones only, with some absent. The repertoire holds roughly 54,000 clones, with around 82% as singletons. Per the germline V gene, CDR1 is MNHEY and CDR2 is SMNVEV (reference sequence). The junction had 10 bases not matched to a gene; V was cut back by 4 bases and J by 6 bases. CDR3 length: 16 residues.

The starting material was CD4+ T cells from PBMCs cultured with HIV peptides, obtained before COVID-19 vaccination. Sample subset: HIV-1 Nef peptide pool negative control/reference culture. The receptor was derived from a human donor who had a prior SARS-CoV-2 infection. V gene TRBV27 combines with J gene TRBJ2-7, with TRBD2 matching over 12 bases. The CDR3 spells CASSSGLAGPPGEQYF. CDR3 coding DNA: TGTGCCAGCAGTTCGGGACTAGCGGGCCCCCCGGGCGAGCAGTACTTC.